This T cell receptor beta chain was sequenced for a study of cytomegalovirus exposure and HLA in healthy donors. The overall study: HLA-typed donors were the source of about 85 million unique TCRs held in an early data release.

Study outcomes and limitations: At a 0.05 false discovery rate, a later analysis found 16,951 TCR beta sequences to be associated with HLA alleles. Sequencing probably produced one cluster of sequence variants that were highly shared.

Researchers ran the PCR with 60 Vbeta and 13 Jbeta primers. Method: immunoSEQ multiplex PCR; TCRdb's copy keeps in-frame clones and lacks some. Here the sample spans over 150,000 clones, about 82% being singletons. Of note for this clone: Antigen specificity is unknown.

The sequence derives from a male donor in good health and CMV-seronegative. Sequenced sample: PBMCs.

The CDR3 DNA reads TGCAGCGTCGAACAGGGTTCTGGAAACACCATATATTTT. Its translation: CSVEQGSGNTIYF. The V and J genes are TRBV29-1 and TRBJ1-3, with D tentatively TRBD1 (6 bases). The V end lost 6 bases, the J end lost 1 base, and 10 bases lay between the germline ends. The length of the CDR3 is 13 residues. Germline V gene lookup returns CDR1 SQVTM and CDR2 ANQGSEA.